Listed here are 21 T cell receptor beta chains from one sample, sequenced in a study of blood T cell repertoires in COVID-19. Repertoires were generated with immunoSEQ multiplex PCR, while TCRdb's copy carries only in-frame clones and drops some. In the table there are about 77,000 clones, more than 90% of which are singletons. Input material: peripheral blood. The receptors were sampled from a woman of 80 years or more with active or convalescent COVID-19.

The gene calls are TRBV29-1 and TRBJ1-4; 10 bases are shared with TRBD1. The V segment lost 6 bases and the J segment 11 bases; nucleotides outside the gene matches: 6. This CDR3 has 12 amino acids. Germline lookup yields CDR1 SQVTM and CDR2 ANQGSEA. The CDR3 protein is CSVGQGIGKLFF. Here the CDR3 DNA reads TGCAGCGTGGGACAGGGGATAGGTAAACTGTTTTTT.

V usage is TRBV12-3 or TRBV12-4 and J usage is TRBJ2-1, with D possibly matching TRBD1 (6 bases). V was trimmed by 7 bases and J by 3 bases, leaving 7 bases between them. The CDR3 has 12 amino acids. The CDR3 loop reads CASMTGYNEQFF. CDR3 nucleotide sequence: TGTGCCAGCATGACAGGCTACAATGAGCAGTTCTTC.

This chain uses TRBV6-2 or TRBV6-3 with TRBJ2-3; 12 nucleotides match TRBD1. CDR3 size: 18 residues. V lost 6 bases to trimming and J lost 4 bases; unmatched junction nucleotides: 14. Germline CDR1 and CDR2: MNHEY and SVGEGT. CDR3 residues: CASSLPYRDRGLSDTQYF. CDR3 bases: TGTGCCAGCAGCCTACCCTACCGGGACAGGGGGCTATCAGATACGCAGTATTTT.

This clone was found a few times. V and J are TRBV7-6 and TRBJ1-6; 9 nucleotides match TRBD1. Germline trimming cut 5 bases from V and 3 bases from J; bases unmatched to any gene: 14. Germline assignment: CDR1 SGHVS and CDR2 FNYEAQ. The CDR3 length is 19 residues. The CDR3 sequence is CASSRRPGTGPDYNSPLHF. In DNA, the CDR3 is TGTGCCAGCAGCCGCCGTCCCGGGACAGGGCCGGACTATAATTCACCCCTCCACTTT.

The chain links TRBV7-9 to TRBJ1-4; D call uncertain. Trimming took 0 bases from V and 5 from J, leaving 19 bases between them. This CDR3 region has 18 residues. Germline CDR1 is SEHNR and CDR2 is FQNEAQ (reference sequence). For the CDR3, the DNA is TGTGCCAGCAGCTTAGCGCTATCTGGTGCGGGAATAAATGAAAAACTGTTTTTT. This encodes CASSLALSGAGINEKLFF.

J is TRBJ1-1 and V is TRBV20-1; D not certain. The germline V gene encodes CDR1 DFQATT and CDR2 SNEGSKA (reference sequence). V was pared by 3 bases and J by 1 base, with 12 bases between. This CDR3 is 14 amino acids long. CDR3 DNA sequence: TGCAGTGCTAGTACCGACAATCAGAACACTGAAGCTTTCTTT. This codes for CSASTDNQNTEAFF.

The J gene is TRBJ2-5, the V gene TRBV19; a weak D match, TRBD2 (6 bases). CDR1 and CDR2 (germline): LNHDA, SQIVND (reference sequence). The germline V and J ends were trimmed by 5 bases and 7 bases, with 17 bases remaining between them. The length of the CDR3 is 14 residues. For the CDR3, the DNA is TGTGCCAGTAGTGTAGGAGGGACTCGCGGGACCCAGTACTTC. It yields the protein CASSVGGTRGTQYF.

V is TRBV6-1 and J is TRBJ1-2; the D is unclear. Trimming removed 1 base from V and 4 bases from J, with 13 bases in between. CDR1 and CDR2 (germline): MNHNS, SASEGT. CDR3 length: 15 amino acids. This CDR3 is CASSEVSRNFYGYTF. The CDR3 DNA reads TGTGCCAGCAGTGAAGTAAGCCGAAACTTCTATGGCTACACCTTC.

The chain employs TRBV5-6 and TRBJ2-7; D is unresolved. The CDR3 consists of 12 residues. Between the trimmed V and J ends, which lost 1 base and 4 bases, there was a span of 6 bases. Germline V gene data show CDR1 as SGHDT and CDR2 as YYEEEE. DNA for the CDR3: TGTGCCAGCAGCTTGAGAGGTTACGAGCAGTACTTC. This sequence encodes CASSLRGYEQYF.

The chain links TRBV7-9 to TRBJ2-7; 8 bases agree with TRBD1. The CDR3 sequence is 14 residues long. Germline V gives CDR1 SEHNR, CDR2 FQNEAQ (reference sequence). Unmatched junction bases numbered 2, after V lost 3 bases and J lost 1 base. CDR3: CASSFGQGSYEQYF. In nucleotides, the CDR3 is TGTGCCAGCAGCTTCGGACAGGGTTCCTACGAGCAGTACTTC. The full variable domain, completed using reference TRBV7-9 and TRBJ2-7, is DTGVSQNPRHKITKRGQNVTFRCDPISEHNRLYWYRQTLGQGPEFLTYFQNEAQLEKSRLLSDRFSAERPKGSFSTLEIQRTEQGDSAMYLCASSFGQGSYEQYFGPGTRLTVT.

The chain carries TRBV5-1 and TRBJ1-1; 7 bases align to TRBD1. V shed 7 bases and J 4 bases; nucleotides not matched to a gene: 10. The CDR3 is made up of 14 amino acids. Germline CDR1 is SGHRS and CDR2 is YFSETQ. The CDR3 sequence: CASQMAAGGTEAFF. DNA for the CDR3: TGCGCCAGCCAAATGGCGGCAGGGGGCACTGAAGCTTTCTTT.

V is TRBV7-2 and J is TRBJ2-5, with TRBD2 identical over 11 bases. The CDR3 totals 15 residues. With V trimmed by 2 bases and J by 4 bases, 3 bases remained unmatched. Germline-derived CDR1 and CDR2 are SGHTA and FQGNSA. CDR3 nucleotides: TGTGCCAGCAGCTTATTTAGCGGGGGGGCAGAGACCCAGTACTTC. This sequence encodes CASSLFSGGAETQYF.

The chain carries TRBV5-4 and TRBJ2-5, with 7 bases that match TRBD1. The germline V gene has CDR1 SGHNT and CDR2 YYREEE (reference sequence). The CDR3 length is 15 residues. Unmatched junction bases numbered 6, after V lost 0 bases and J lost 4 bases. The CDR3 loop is CASSLGQGGGETQYF. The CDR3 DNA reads TGTGCCAGCAGCTTGGGACAGGGTGGGGGAGAGACCCAGTACTTC.

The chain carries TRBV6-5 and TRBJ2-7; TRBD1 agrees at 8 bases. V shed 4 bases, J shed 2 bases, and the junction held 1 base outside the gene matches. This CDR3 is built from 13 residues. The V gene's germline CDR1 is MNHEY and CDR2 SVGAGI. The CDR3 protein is CASSLTGAYEQYF. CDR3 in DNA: TGTGCCAGCAGTTTGACAGGGGCCTACGAGCAGTACTTC.

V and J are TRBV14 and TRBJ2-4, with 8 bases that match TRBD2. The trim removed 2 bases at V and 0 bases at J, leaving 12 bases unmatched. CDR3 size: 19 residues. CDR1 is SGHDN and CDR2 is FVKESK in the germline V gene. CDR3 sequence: CASSQSGGRQILAKNIQYF. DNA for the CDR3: TGTGCCAGCAGCCAATCGGGGGGGAGACAAATTCTAGCCAAAAACATTCAGTACTTC. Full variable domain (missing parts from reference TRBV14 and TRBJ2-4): EAGVTQFPSHSVIEKGQTVTLRCDPISGHDNLYWYRRVMGKEIKFLLHFVKESKQDESGMPNNRFLAERTGGTYSTLKVQPAELEDSGVYFCASSQSGGRQILAKNIQYFGAGTRLSVL.

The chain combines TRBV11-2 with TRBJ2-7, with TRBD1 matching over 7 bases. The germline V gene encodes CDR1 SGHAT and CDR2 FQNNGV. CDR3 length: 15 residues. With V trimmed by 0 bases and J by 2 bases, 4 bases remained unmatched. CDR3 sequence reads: CASSLERGQAYEQYF. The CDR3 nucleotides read TGTGCCAGCAGCTTAGAAAGGGGGCAAGCCTACGAGCAGTACTTC.

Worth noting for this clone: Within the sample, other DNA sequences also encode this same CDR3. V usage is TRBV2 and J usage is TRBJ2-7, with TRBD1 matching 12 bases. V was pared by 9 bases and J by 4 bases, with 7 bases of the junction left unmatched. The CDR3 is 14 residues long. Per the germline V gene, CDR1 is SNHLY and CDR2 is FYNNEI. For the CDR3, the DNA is TGTGCCAGTAGCCGGGACAGGGGGCTATACGAGCAGTACTTC. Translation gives CASSRDRGLYEQYF.

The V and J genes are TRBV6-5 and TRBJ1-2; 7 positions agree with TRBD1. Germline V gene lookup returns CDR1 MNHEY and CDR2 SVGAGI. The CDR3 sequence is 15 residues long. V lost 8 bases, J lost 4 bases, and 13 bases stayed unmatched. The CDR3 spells CASQDQAGGAYGYTF. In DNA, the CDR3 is TGTGCCAGCCAAGATCAGGCAGGGGGTGCCTATGGCTACACCTTC.

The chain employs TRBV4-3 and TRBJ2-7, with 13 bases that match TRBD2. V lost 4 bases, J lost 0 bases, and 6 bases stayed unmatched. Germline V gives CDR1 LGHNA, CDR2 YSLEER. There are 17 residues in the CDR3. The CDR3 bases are TGCGCCAGCAGCCCCCAGACTAGCGGGGGGCCCTCCTACGAGCAGTACTTC. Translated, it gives CASSPQTSGGPSYEQYF.

The DNA for the CDR3 is TGTGCCTGGATCGAGAAAGCTAGCAATCAGCCCCAGCATTTT. Its protein product is CAWIEKASNQPQHF. V and J are TRBV30 and TRBJ1-5; D remains unclear. V lost 4 bases to trimming and J lost 0 bases, with 10 bases between them. In germline, CDR1 is GTSNPN, CDR2 SVGIG (reference sequence). The CDR3 runs 14 residues.

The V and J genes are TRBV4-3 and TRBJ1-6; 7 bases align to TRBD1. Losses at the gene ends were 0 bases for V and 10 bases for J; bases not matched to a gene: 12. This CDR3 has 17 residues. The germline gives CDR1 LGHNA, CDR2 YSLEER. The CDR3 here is CASSQEGTERFRSPLHF. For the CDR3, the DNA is TGCGCCAGCAGCCAAGAGGGGACAGAGAGGTTCCGGTCACCCCTCCACTTT.